The rows below give T cell receptor beta chains drawn from one sample of a study of blood T cell repertoires in COVID-19. TCRdb's table, derived via immunoSEQ multiplex PCR, lists solely in-frame clones and lacks some. In the table there are approximately 480,000 clones, roughly 87% of which are singletons. What was sequenced was peripheral blood. These TCRs come from a man between 18 and 29 years old with COVID-19, enrolled during active disease. The CDR3 runs from the conserved cysteine through the conserved F or W. The D gene is left open where the match is weak. Clone size appears in some rows only: once, few, many, or a class for an expanded clone.

>TRBV19|.|TRBJ1-5|.
TGTGCCAGTAGTACACAGGGTGAAGGTCAGCCCCAGCATTTT
CASSTQGEGQPQHF
>TRBV2|.|TRBJ1-6|.
TGTGCCAGCAGTGAAAGCAGGGCAGAAAGTTCACCCCTCCACTTT
CASSESRAESSPLHF
>TRBV7-8|TRBD1|TRBJ1-6|few
TGTGCCAGCAGCTTAACAGGGGGCTCTAATTCACCCCTCCACTTT
CASSLTGGSNSPLHF
>TRBV6-1|TRBD2|TRBJ2-1|.
TGTGCCAGCAGTGAAAAGCCTAGCGGCATGGGTAATGAGCAGTTCTTC
CASSEKPSGMGNEQFF
>TRBV2|TRBD2|TRBJ2-1|.
TGTGCCAGCAAGGACGGGACTAGCGGGAGGTCCTACAATGAGCAGTTCTTC
CASKDGTSGRSYNEQFF
>TRBV6-6|.|TRBJ2-4|.
TGTGCCAGCGGCGGGTCCGGGGACATTCAGTACTTC
CASGGSGDIQYF
>TRBV6-2/TRBV6-3|.|TRBJ1-4|.
TGTGCCAGCAGTTACGGCGGGGGGCCGAATGAAAAACTGTTTTTT
CASSYGGGPNEKLFF
>TRBV28|TRBD2|TRBJ2-1|.
TGTGCCAGCAGTCTGGACCTTGGACTAGCGGCCTACAATGAGCAGTTCTTC
CASSLDLGLAAYNEQFF
>TRBV29-1|.|TRBJ1-1|.
TGCAGCGTTGAGGCGGACAGGAACACTGAAGCTTTCTTT
CSVEADRNTEAFF
>TRBV6-1|TRBD1|TRBJ1-3|.
TGTGCCAGCAGTGACCAGGGACAGCGAAATTTT
CASSDQGQRNF
>TRBV9|.|TRBJ1-2|.
TGTGCCAGCAGCGTAGAGGGGACATCTGTTGGCTACACCTTC
CASSVEGTSVGYTF
>TRBV5-1|TRBD1|TRBJ2-2|.
TGCGCCAGCAGGCCACAGGGGTTCCAAATCGGGGAGCTGTTTTTT
CASRPQGFQIGELFF
>TRBV9|.|TRBJ1-1|.
TGTGCCAGCAGCGTAGGGGTTCCAGGGGAGGGAGGAACTGAAGCTTTCTTT
CASSVGVPGEGGTEAFF
>TRBV10-1|TRBD2|TRBJ2-3|.
TGCGCCAGCACTCTAGCGGGCACAGATACGCAGTATTTT
CASTLAGTDTQYF
>TRBV21-1|.|TRBJ1-2|once
TGTGCCAGCAGCAACCTCATCCGGGGGGCGGACTATGGCTACACCTTC
CASSNLIRGADYGYTF
>TRBV15|TRBD1|TRBJ1-4|.
TGTGCCACCAGCAGACCCCCCGGGACAGGGGGTGAAAAACTGTTTTTT
CATSRPPGTGGEKLFF